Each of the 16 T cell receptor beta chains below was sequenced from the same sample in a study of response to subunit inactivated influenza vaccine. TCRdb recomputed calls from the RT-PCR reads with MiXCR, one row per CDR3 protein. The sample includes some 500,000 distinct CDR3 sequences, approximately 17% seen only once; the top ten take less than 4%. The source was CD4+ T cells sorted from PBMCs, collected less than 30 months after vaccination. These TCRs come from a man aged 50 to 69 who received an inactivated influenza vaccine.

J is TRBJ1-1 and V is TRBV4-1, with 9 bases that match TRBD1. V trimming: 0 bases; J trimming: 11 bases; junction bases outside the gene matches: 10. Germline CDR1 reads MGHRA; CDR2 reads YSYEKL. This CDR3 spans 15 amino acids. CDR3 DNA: TGCGCCAGCAGCCAAGATTATGGGACAGGGTCCGATGCTTTCTTT. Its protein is CASSQDYGTGSDAFF.

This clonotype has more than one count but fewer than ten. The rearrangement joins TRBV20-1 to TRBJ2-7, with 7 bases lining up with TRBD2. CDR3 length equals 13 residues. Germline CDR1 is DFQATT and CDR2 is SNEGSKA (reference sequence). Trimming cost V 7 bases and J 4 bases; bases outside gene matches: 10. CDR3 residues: CSGGSAGEYEQYF. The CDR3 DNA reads TGCAGTGGGGGTTCGGCGGGAGAGTACGAGCAGTACTTC.

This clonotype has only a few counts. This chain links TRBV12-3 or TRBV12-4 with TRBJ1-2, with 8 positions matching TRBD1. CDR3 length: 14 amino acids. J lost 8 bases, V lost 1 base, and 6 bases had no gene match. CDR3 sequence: CASSLEAGGVGYTF. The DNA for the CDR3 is TGTGCCAGCAGTTTAGAGGCAGGGGGCGTCGGCTACACCTTC.

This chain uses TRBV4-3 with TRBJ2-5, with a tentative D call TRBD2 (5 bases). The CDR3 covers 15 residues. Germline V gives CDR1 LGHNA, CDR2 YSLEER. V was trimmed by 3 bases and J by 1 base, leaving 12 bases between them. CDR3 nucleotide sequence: TGCGCCAGCAGCCAGAGGGTCGCTTTCCAAGAGACCCAGTACTTC. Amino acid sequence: CASSQRVAFQETQYF.

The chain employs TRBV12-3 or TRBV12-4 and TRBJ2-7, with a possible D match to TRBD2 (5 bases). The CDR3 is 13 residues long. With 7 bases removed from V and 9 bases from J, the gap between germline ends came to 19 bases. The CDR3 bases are TGTGCCAGCACCCCTCGCCCAACTAGGTTGCAGTACTTC. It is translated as CASTPRPTRLQYF.

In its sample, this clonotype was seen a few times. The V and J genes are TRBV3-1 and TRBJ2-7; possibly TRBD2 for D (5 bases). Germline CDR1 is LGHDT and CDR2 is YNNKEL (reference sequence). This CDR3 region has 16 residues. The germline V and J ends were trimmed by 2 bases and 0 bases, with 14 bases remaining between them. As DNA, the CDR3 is TGTGCCAGCAGCCAAAGTCGGGGATGGAGCTCCTACGAGCAGTACTTC. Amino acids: CASSQSRGWSSYEQYF.

The CDR3 DNA sequence: TGCAGTGCTAGCCCCCGACAGGGGGTATCAGATACGCAGTATTTT. It yields the protein CSASPRQGVSDTQYF. The chain carries TRBV20-1 and TRBJ2-3; 9 nucleotides agree with TRBD1. The CDR3 is 15 residues long. Trimming removed 3 bases from V and 4 bases from J; junction bases left unmatched: 8. CDR1 and CDR2 from the germline V gene are DFQATT and SNEGSKA (reference sequence).

The CDR3 coding sequence is TGTGCCAGCAGTTACGGCAGGGCGGGCTACGAGCAGTACTTC. It yields the protein CASSYGRAGYEQYF. This sequence joins TRBV6-5 and TRBJ2-7; D is tentatively TRBD1 or TRBD2 (5 bases each). Germline V gene data show CDR1 as MNHEY and CDR2 as SVGAGI. The CDR3 spans 14 residues. Deletions cut 2 bases from V and 3 bases from J, with 11 bases between.

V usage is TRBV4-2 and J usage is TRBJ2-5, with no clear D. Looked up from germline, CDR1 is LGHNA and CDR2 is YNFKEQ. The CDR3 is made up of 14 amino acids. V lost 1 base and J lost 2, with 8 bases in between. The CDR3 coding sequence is TGTGCCAGCAGCCAAGTAAAACAGCAAGAGACCCAGTACTTC. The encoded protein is CASSQVKQQETQYF.

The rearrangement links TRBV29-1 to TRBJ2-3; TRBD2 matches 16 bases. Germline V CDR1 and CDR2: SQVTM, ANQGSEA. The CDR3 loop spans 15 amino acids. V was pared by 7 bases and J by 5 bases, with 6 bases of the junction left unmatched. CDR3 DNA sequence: TGCAGCGAGGGACTAGCGGGAGGGCGTGGAGATACGCAGTATTTT. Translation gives CSEGLAGGRGDTQYF.

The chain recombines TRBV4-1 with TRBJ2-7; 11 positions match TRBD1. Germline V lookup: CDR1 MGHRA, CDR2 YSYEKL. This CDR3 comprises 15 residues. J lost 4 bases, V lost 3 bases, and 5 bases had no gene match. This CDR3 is CASSHGGTGGYEQYF. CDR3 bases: TGCGCCAGCAGCCATGGCGGGACAGGGGGGTACGAGCAGTACTTC.

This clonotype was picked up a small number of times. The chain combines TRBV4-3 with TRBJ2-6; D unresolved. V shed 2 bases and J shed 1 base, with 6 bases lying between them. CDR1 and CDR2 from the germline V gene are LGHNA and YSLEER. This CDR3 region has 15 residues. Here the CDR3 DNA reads TGCGCCAGCAGCCAATTTGTTTCTGGGGCCAACGTCCTGACTTTC. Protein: CASSQFVSGANVLTF.

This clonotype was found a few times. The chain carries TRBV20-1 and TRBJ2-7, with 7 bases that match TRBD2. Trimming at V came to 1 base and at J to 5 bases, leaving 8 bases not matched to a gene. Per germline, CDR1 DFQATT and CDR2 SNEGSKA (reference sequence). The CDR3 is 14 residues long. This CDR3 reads CSARVASGTHEQYF. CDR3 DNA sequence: TGCAGTGCTAGAGTTGCCAGCGGGACCCACGAGCAGTACTTC.

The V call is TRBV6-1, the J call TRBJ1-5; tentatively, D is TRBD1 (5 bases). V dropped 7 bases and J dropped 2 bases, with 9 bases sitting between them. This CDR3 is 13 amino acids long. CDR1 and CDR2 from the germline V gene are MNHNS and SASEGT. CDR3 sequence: CASTPTGNQPQHF. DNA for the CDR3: TGTGCCAGCACCCCGACAGGCAATCAGCCCCAGCATTTT.

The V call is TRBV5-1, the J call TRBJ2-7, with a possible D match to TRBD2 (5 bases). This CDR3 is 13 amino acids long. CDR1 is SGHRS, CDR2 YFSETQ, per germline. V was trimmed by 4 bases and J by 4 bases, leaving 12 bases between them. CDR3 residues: CASSGGSGYEQYF. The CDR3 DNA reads TGCGCCAGCAGCGGTGGTTCGGGGTACGAGCAGTACTTC.

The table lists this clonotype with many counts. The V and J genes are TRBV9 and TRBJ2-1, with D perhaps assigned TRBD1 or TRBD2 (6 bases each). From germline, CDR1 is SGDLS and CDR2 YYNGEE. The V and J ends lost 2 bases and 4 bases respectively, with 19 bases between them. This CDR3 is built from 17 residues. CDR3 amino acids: CASSVRPLGAGYNEQFF. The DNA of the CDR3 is TGTGCCAGCAGCGTTAGACCCCTGGGGGCGGGATACAATGAGCAGTTCTTC.